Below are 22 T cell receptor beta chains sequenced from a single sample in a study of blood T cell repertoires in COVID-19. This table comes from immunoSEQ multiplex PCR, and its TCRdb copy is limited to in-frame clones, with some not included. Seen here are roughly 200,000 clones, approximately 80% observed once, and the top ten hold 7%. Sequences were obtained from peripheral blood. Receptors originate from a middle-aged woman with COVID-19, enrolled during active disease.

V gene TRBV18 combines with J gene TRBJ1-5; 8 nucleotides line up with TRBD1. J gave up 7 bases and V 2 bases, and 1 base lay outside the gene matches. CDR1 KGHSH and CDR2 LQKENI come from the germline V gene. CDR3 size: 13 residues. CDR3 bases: TGTGCCAGCTCACCAGACAGGGGCCAGCCCCAGCATTTT. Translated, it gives CASSPDRGQPQHF.

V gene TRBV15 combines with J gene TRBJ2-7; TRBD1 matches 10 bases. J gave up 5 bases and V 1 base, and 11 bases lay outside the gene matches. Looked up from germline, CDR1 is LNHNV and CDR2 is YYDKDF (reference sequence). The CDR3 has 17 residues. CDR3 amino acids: CATSRAPRTGGINEQYF. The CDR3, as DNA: TGTGCCACCAGCAGAGCCCCTAGGACAGGGGGAATCAACGAGCAGTACTTC.

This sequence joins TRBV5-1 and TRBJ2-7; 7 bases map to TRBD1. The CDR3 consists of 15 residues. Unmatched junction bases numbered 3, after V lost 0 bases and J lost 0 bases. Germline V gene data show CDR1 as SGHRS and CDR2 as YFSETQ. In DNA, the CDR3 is TGCGCCAGCAGCTTGGTGGGACAGAGCTCCTACGAGCAGTACTTC. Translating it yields CASSLVGQSSYEQYF. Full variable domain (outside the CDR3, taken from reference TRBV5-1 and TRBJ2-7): KAGVTQTPRYLIKTRGQQVTLSCSPISGHRSVSWYQQTPGQGLQFLFEYFSETQRNKGNFPGRFSGRQFSNSRSEMNVSTLELGDSALYLCASSLVGQSSYEQYFGPGTRLTVT.

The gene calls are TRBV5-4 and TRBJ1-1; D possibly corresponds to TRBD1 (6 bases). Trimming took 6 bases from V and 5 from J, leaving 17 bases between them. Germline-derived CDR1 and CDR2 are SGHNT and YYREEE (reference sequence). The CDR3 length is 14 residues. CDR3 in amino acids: CASTSLGGNTEAFF. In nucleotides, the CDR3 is TGTGCCAGCACCTCGCTAGGGGGTAATACTGAAGCTTTCTTT.

CDR3 loop: CASSPPGNEKLFF. CDR3 DNA sequence: TGTGCCAGCTCACCGCCCGGTAATGAAAAACTGTTTTTT. V usage is TRBV18 and J usage is TRBJ1-4, with D unresolved. The ends were cut back, 3 bases at V and 4 bases at J, with 6 bases in the middle. This CDR3 has 13 residues. The germline gives CDR1 KGHSH, CDR2 LQKENI.

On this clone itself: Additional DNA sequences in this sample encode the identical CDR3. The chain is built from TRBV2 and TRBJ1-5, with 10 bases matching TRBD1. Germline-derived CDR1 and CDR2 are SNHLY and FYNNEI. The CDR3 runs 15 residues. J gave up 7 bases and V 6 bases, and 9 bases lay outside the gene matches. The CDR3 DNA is TGTGCCAGCAGAACGACAGGGGGCGCGGGGCAGCCCCAGCATTTT. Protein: CASRTTGGAGQPQHF.

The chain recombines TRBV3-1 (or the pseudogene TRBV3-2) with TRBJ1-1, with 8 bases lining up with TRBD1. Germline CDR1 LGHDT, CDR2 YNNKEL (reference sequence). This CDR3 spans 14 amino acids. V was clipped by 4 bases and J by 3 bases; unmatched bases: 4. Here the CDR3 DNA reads TGTGCCAGCAGCCTCCTGACAGGGGACACTGAAGCTTTCTTT. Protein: CASSLLTGDTEAFF.

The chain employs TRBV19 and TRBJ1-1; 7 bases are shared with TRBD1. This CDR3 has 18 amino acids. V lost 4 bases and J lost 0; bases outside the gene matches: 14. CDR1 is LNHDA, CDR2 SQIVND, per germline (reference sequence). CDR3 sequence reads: CASSTYSTGWGMNTEAFF. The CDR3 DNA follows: TGTGCCAGTAGTACTTACTCGACAGGGTGGGGCATGAACACTGAAGCTTTCTTT. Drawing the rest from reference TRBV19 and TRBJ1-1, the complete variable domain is DGGITQSPKYLFRKEGQNVTLSCEQNLNHDAMYWYRQDPGQGLRLIYYSQIVNDFQKGDIAEGYSVSREKKESFPLTVTSAQKNPTAFYLCASSTYSTGWGMNTEAFFGQGTRLTVV.

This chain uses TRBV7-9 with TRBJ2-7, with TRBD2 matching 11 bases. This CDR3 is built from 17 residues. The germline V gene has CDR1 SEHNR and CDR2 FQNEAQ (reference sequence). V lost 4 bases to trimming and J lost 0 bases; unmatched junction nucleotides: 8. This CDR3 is CASSSWGLAEPSYEQYF. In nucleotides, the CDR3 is TGTGCCAGCAGCTCATGGGGACTAGCGGAGCCCTCCTACGAGCAGTACTTC.

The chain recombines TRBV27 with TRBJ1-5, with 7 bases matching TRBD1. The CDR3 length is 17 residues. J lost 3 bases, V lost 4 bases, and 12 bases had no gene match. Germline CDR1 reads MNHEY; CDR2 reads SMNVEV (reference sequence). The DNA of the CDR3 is TGTGCCAGCAGTTACCTAGGCCAAGGGGGCTACAATCAGCCCCAGCATTTT. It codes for CASSYLGQGGYNQPQHF.

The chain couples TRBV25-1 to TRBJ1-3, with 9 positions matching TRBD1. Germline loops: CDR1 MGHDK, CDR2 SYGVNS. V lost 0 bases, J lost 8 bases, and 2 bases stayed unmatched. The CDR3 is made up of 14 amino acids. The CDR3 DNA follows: TGTGCCAGCAGTGAATACCGGACAGGGGACACCATATATTTT. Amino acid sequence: CASSEYRTGDTIYF.

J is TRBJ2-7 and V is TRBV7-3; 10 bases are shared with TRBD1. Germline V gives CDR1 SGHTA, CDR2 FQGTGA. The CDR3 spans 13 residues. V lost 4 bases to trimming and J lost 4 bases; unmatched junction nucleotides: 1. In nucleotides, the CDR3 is TGTGCCAGCAGCTCGGACAGGGGGTACGAGCAGTACTTC. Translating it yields CASSSDRGYEQYF.

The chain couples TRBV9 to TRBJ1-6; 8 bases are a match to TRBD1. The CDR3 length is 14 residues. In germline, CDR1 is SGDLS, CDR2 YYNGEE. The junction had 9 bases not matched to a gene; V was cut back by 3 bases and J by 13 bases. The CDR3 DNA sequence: TGTGCCAGCAGCGACGGACAGGGACAGGCTCCCCTCCACTTT. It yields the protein CASSDGQGQAPLHF.

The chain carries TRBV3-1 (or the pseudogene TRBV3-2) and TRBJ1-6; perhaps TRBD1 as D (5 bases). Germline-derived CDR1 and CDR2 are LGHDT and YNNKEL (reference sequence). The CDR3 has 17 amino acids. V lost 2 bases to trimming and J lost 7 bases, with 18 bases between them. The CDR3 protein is CASSQTPGRGTNSPLHF. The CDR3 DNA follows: TGTGCCAGCAGCCAAACCCCGGGACGGGGGACCAATTCACCCCTCCACTTT.

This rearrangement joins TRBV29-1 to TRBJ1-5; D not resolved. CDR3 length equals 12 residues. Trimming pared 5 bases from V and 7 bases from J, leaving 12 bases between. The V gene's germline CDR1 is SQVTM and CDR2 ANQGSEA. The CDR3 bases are TGCAGCGTTCAGGACTGGCCACAGCCCCAGCATTTT. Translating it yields CSVQDWPQPQHF. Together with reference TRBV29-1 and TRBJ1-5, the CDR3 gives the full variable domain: SAVISQKPSRDICQRGTSLTIQCQVDSQVTMMFWYRQQPGQSLTLIATANQGSEATYESGFVIDKFPISRPNLTFSTLTVSNMSPEDSSIYLCSVQDWPQPQHFGDGTRLSIL.

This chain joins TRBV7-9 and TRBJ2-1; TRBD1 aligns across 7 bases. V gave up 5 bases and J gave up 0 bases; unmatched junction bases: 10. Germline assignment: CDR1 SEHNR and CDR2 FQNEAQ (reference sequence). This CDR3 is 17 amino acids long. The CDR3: CASSPQGVGASYNEQFF. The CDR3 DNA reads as TGTGCCAGCAGCCCTCAGGGGGTGGGGGCCTCCTACAATGAGCAGTTCTTC.

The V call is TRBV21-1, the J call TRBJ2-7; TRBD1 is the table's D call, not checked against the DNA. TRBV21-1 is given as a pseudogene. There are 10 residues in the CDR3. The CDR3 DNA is TGTGCCAGCACCACCTACGAGCAGTACTTC. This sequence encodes CASTTYEQYF.

This chain's CDR3 is CASSLRQGISDTQYF. CDR3 DNA: TGTGCCAGCAGTTTACGACAGGGTATATCAGATACGCAGTATTTT. The chain recombines TRBV28 with TRBJ2-3; 7 positions agree with TRBD1. Per the germline V gene, CDR1 is MDHEN and CDR2 is SYDVKM. V dropped 2 bases and J dropped 4; count of bases not matched to a gene: 6. This CDR3 region has 15 residues. The full variable domain, completed using reference TRBV28 and TRBJ2-3, is DVKVTQSSRYLVKRTGEKVFLECVQDMDHENMFWYRQDPGLGLRLIYFSYDVKMKEKGDIPEGYSVSREKKERFSLILESASTNQTSMYLCASSLRQGISDTQYFGPGTRLTVL.

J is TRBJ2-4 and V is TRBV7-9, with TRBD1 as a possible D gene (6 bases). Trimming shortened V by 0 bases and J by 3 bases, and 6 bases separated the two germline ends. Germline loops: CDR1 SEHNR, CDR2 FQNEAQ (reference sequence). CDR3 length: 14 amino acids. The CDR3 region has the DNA TGTGCCAGCAGCTTAGCAGGGGGCAAAAACATTCAGTACTTC. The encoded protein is CASSLAGGKNIQYF.

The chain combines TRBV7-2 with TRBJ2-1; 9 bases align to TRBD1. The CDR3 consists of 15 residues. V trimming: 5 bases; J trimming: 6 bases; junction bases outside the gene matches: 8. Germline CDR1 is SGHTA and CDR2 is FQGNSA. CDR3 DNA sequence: TGTGCCAGCAGCCAATACCGGGACAGGGCCAATGAGCAGTTCTTC. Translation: CASSQYRDRANEQFF.

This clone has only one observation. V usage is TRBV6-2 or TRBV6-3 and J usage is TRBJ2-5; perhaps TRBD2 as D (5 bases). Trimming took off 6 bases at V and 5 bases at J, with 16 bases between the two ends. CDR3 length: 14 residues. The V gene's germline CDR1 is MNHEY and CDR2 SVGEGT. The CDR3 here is CASSSGLSVETQYF. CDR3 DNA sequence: TGTGCCAGCAGCTCTGGACTTTCCGTGGAGACCCAGTACTTC.

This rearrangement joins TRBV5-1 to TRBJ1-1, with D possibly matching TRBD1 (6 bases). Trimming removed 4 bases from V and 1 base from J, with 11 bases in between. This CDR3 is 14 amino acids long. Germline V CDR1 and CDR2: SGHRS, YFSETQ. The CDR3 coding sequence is TGCGCCAGCAGCGGAGTGGGACAGAACACTGAAGCTTTCTTT. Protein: CASSGVGQNTEAFF. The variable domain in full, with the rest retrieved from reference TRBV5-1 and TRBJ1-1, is KAGVTQTPRYLIKTRGQQVTLSCSPISGHRSVSWYQQTPGQGLQFLFEYFSETQRNKGNFPGRFSGRQFSNSRSEMNVSTLELGDSALYLCASSGVGQNTEAFFGQGTRLTVV.